The 18 T cell receptor beta chains reported below all come from one sample, sequenced in a study of T cell responses to AZD1222 COVID-19 vaccine. TCRdb's copy holds only in-frame clones and misses some; the assay was immunoSEQ multiplex PCR. Seen here are about 160,000 clones, around 89% observed once, and the top ten hold 4% to 5.5%. The material was peripheral blood, obtained 28 days after the second AZD1222 dose. The source is an adult who received the AZD1222 COVID-19 vaccine.

This clone was found once. The gene calls are TRBV12-3 or TRBV12-4 and TRBJ1-5; no clear D gene. Trimming removed 5 bases from V and 4 bases from J, with 9 bases in between. The CDR3 sequence is 13 residues long. CDR3 nucleotides: TGTGCCAGCAGTCGCCCGGGAAATCAGCCCCAGCATTTT. Its protein is CASSRPGNQPQHF.

The chain joins TRBV6-5 to TRBJ1-2, with no clear D. CDR1 and CDR2 (germline): MNHEY, SVGAGI. The CDR3 is made up of 14 amino acids. The V end was cut by 4 bases, the J end by 5 bases, with 14 bases between. CDR3 protein: CASSSPGGAYGYTF. DNA for the CDR3: TGTGCCAGCAGTTCCCCCGGCGGTGCTTATGGCTACACCTTC.

In nucleotides, the CDR3 is TGCGCCAGCAGCGTAGCAGCGGGGCCATACGAGCAGTACTTC. Protein: CASSVAAGPYEQYF. The chain joins TRBV5-1 to TRBJ2-7, with 7 positions matching TRBD2. The CDR3 covers 14 residues. Germline V gene data show CDR1 as SGHRS and CDR2 as YFSETQ. With V trimmed by 4 bases and J by 4 bases, 8 bases remained unmatched.

The CDR3 reads CASSIERGLGAGELFF. The CDR3 DNA is TGTGCCAGCAGTATCGAAAGGGGACTAGGGGCCGGGGAGCTGTTTTTT. This chain links TRBV11-2 with TRBJ2-2; 8 nucleotides agree with TRBD2. V trimming: 6 bases; J trimming: 6 bases; junction bases outside the gene matches: 12. Per the germline V gene, CDR1 is SGHAT and CDR2 is FQNNGV. This CDR3 region has 16 residues.

The chain links TRBV6-4 to TRBJ2-1, with 8 bases matching TRBD2. The V and J ends lost 2 bases and 6 bases, in that order; junction bases with no gene match: 9. The CDR3 sequence is 16 residues long. Germline CDR1 and CDR2: MRHNA and SNTAGT. The CDR3 spells CASSDEAGALRNEQFF. CDR3 sequence (DNA): TGTGCCAGCAGTGACGAAGCGGGGGCGTTACGCAATGAGCAGTTCTTC.

The CDR3, as DNA: TGTGCCACCAGCCGACAGGCACTTGATGTAGGGACTGAAGCTTTCTTT. Translated: CATSRQALDVGTEAFF. This rearrangement joins TRBV15 to TRBJ1-1; maybe TRBD1 (6 bases). Germline-derived CDR1 and CDR2 are LNHNV and YYDKDF (reference sequence). The ends were cut back, 5 bases at V and 5 bases at J, with 21 bases in the middle. The CDR3 is 16 amino acids.

The chain employs TRBV14 and TRBJ2-5, with 8 bases aligning to TRBD1. The CDR3 is 15 amino acids. Trimming at V came to 4 bases and at J to 0 bases, leaving 4 bases not matched to a gene. Per the germline V gene, CDR1 is SGHDN and CDR2 is FVKESK. The CDR3 sequence is CASSRMDRDQETQYF. The CDR3, as DNA: TGTGCCAGCAGCCGAATGGACAGGGACCAAGAGACCCAGTACTTC.

The V call is TRBV15, the J call TRBJ1-2; D is undetermined. Trimming pared 0 bases from V and 4 bases from J, leaving 9 bases between. The CDR3 spans 14 residues. CDR1 LNHNV and CDR2 YYDKDF come from the germline V gene (reference sequence). Here the CDR3 reads CATSRDQQSYGYTF. The CDR3 nucleotides are TGTGCCACCAGCAGAGATCAACAGAGCTATGGCTACACCTTC. Filled out from reference TRBV15 and TRBJ1-2, the complete variable domain reads DAMVIQNPRYQVTQFGKPVTLSCSQTLNHNVMYWYQQKSSQAPKLLFHYYDKDFNNEADTPDNFQSRRPNTSFCFLDIRSPGLGDTAMYLCATSRDQQSYGYTFGSGTRLTVV.

The chain uses TRBV12-5 and TRBJ2-2, with a weak D call TRBD2 (6 bases). Trimming stripped 10 bases from V and 2 bases from J, with 20 bases between. The length of the CDR3 is 16 residues. In germline, CDR1 is LGHNT, CDR2 FRNRAP. The CDR3: CAIRYSGPRNTGELFF. Written as DNA, the CDR3 is TGTGCTATCCGGTACAGCGGGCCGCGAAACACCGGGGAGCTGTTTTTT.

The chain has TRBV9 and TRBJ2-1, with 9 bases matching TRBD2. The CDR3 extends over 16 amino acids. The V gene's germline CDR1 is SGDLS and CDR2 YYNGEE. The trim removed 4 bases at V and 7 bases at J, leaving 12 bases unmatched. CDR3 sequence: CASSQRGAQAGNEQFF. DNA for the CDR3: TGTGCCAGCAGCCAGCGGGGGGCCCAGGCAGGAAATGAGCAGTTCTTC.

The rearrangement joins TRBV4-2 to TRBJ1-1, with D unresolved. The CDR3 runs 14 residues. V lost 0 bases and J lost 5, with 10 bases in between. From germline, CDR1 is LGHNA and CDR2 YNFKEQ. The CDR3 here is CASSQEGGNTEAFF. CDR3 nucleotides: TGTGCCAGCAGCCAAGAAGGCGGGAATACTGAAGCTTTCTTT.

This clone has only one observation. V and J are TRBV4-1 and TRBJ2-1, with 10 bases identical to TRBD2. The V gene's germline CDR1 is MGHRA and CDR2 YSYEKL. The trim removed 0 bases at V and 4 bases at J, leaving 6 bases unmatched. There are 17 residues in the CDR3. CDR3 nucleotide sequence: TGCGCCAGCAGCCAAGAACGGATAGCGGGGGGATACAATGAGCAGTTCTTC. This encodes CASSQERIAGGYNEQFF.

V and J are TRBV6-2 or TRBV6-3 and TRBJ1-4; D might be TRBD1 (6 bases). With 6 bases removed from V and 7 bases from J, the gap between germline ends came to 18 bases. The CDR3 totals 15 residues. Germline lookup yields CDR1 MNHEY and CDR2 SVGEGT. The CDR3 loop reads CASSSTGTFGEKLFF. Written as DNA, the CDR3 is TGTGCCAGCAGCTCGACCGGGACATTTGGTGAAAAACTGTTTTTT.

The V gene is TRBV7-9, the J gene TRBJ2-3, with D possibly matching TRBD2 (5 bases). CDR1 and CDR2 (germline): SEHNR, FQNEAQ (reference sequence). The CDR3 runs to 16 residues. Trimming pared 1 base from V and 4 bases from J, leaving 15 bases between. The chain's CDR3 is CASSLGELVFSDTQYF. In DNA form, the CDR3 reads TGTGCCAGCAGCTTAGGCGAACTAGTTTTCTCAGATACGCAGTATTTT.

The V and J genes are TRBV5-6 and TRBJ1-1, with D possibly matching TRBD1 (5 bases). Trimming shortened V by 1 base and J by 3 bases, and 7 bases separated the two germline ends. There are 13 residues in the CDR3. Germline-derived CDR1 and CDR2 are SGHDT and YYEEEE. The CDR3 DNA follows: TGTGCCAGCAGCTTGAGGGACCACACTGAAGCTTTCTTT. Its translation is CASSLRDHTEAFF.

The genes are TRBV12-3 or TRBV12-4 and TRBJ1-2, with 8 bases aligning to TRBD1. This CDR3 is 13 amino acids long. With 6 bases clipped from V and 8 bases from J, the junction kept 8 bases outside the gene matches. For the CDR3, the DNA is TGTGCCAGCAGCCATAGGACAGGGAAGGGCTACACCTTC. It yields the protein CASSHRTGKGYTF.

The J gene is TRBJ2-7, the V gene TRBV2, with no clear D. Germline CDR1 SNHLY, CDR2 FYNNEI. Trimming removed 4 bases from V and 6 bases from J, with 7 bases in between. The CDR3 is made up of 11 amino acids. This chain's CDR3 is CASSAQIEQYF. The DNA of the CDR3 is TGTGCCAGCAGTGCCCAGATCGAGCAGTACTTC. The variable domain in full, completed from reference TRBV2 and TRBJ2-7, reads EPEVTQTPSHQVTQMGQEVILRCVPISNHLYFYWYRQILGQKVEFLVSFYNNEISEKSEIFDDQFSVERPDGSNFTLKIRSTKLEDSAMYFCASSAQIEQYFGPGTRLTVT.

The chain combines TRBV28 with TRBJ1-1; the D is unclear. Trimming stripped 10 bases from V and 6 bases from J, with 18 bases between. This CDR3 is built from 13 residues. In germline, CDR1 is MDHEN, CDR2 SYDVKM. The CDR3 loop reads CATTPGRRAEAFF. The CDR3 DNA sequence: TGTGCCACCACCCCGGGGAGGCGAGCTGAAGCTTTCTTT.